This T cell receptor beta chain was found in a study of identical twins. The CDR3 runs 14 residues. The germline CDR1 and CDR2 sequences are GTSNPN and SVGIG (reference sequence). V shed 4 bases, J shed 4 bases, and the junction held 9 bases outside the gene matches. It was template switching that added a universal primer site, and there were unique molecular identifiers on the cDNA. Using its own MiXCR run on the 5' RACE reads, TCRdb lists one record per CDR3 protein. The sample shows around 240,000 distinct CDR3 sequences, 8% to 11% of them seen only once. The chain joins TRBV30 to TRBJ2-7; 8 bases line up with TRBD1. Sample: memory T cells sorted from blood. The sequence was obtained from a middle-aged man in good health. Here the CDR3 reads CAWTPDRVLYEQYF. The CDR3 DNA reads TGTGCCTGGACTCCGGACAGGGTCCTGTACGAGCAGTACTTC. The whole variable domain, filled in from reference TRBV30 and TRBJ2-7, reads SQTIHQWPATLVQPVGSPLSLECTVEGTSNPNLYWYRQAAGRGLQLLFYSVGIGQISSEVPQNLSASRPQDRQFILSSKKLLLSDSGFYLCAWTPDRVLYEQYFGPGTRLTVT.